This section outlines one T cell receptor (beta chain) sequence together with its context. Trimming took 6 bases from V and 5 from J; bases not matched to a gene: 12. The CDR3 has 17 residues. Germline assignment: CDR1 MGHDK and CDR2 SYGVNS. Generated by immunoSEQ multiplex PCR, the TCRdb table keeps only in-frame clones and is missing some. The sample gives fewer than 250,000 clones, around four fifths of which show up once; about 5.1% is in the top ten. This specimen comes from a study of blood T cell repertoires in COVID-19. The material sequenced was peripheral blood. The source is a woman between 70 and 85 years old with active or convalescent COVID-19. V and J are TRBV25-1 and TRBJ1-4, with 10 bases aligning to TRBD1. This CDR3 reads CASRGTSWTGGNEKLFF. CDR3 DNA: TGTGCCAGCAGGGGAACGAGTTGGACAGGGGGGAATGAAAAACTGTTTTTT.